Below, 20 T cell receptor beta chains from the same sample are listed, as sequenced in a study of T cells in Graves' hyperthyroidism and ophthalmopathy (dated by TCRdb to the late 2010s). Library construction relied on multiplex PCR. The instrument was an Illumina HiSeq 2000. Amplification of TCR beta CDR3 regions was carried out from RNA transcripts. The first round of RT-PCR for the TCR CDR3 was performed with the HTBI primer set and the Qiagen OneStep RT-PCR kit. Using fastp trimming at Q25 and MiXCR clonotype assembly, TCRdb reanalyzed the public sequencing data and kept in-frame beta chains. One record per CDR3 amino acid sequence lists the most common genes and DNA. In this sample the table shows about 200,000 distinct CDR3 sequences, around 16% of which occur a single time. The top ten clones comprise roughly 44% of the sample. The sample was blood. The receptors stem from a man aged 40-55 years with Graves' hyperthyroidism.

In this sample, this clonotype turned up many times. Compared with germline, one end of the junction differs, possibly owing to a read error. V usage is TRBV2 and J usage is TRBJ2-3; 8 positions match TRBD2. The length of the CDR3 is 13 residues. Germline CDR1 and CDR2: SNHLY and FYNNEI. The CDR3 loop is CASTTSGTDAQYF. The CDR3 coding sequence is TGTGCCAGCACCACTAGCGGCACAGATGCGCAGTATTTT.

The sample holds many counts of this clonotype. V gene TRBV3-1 combines with J gene TRBJ2-7; TRBD1 agrees at 7 bases. The CDR3 loop spans 14 amino acids. Losses at the gene ends were 4 bases for V and 3 bases for J; bases not matched to a gene: 6. In germline, CDR1 is LGHDT, CDR2 YNNKEL (reference sequence). The CDR3 DNA reads TGTGCCAGCAGCCCCTTCGGGACAGACTACGAGCAGTACTTC. It translates to CASSPFGTDYEQYF.

This clonotype was observed a few times. The chain employs TRBV19 and TRBJ1-5, with D tentatively TRBD1 (6 bases). Germline V gene sequence: CDR1 LNHDA, CDR2 SQIVND (reference sequence). V was cut by 4 bases and J by 0 bases, with 16 bases left in between. This CDR3 region has 17 residues. The CDR3: CASSNRQDLYSNQPQHF. In DNA form, the CDR3 reads TGTGCCAGTAGTAACCGACAGGATCTATATAGCAATCAGCCCCAGCATTTT.

The CDR3 is CASSLTGDPYEQYF. CDR3 bases: TGTGCCAGCAGCTTAACAGGGGACCCCTACGAGCAGTACTTC. This chain connects TRBV7-2 to TRBJ2-7; 7 bases align to TRBD1. The CDR3 has 14 amino acids. V lost 2 bases, J lost 2 bases, and 3 bases stayed unmatched. Germline V gene data show CDR1 as SGHTA and CDR2 as FQGNSA.

This chain joins TRBV10-1 and TRBJ2-7, with 9 bases matching TRBD1. The ends lost 4 bases at V and 6 bases at J; junction bases unmatched: 4. The germline gives CDR1 WNHNN, CDR2 SYGVQD (reference sequence). The CDR3 consists of 13 residues. In nucleotides, the CDR3 is TGCGCCAGCAGTGTTGACAGGGGGGGCGAGCAGTACTTC. Translating gives CASSVDRGGEQYF.

There are a few counts of this clonotype. The chain employs TRBV15 and TRBJ1-1; D is unclear. This CDR3 has 14 amino acids. Germline V gene lookup returns CDR1 LNHNV and CDR2 YYDKDF (reference sequence). Trimming removed 3 bases from V and 5 bases from J, with 13 bases in between. The CDR3 region is CATSSDKLGTEAFF. CDR3 DNA: TGTGCCACCAGCAGTGACAAGTTGGGGACTGAAGCTTTCTTT.

The CDR3 sequence: CASSKSSAGGSTDTQYF. The CDR3 DNA reads TGTGCCAGTAGTAAATCCTCGGCGGGGGGAAGCACAGATACGCAGTATTTT. The chain uses TRBV19 and TRBJ2-3; TRBD2 aligns across 8 bases. Germline CDR1 reads LNHDA; CDR2 reads SQIVND (reference sequence). The CDR3 is 17 amino acids. The ends lost 4 bases at V and 0 bases at J; junction bases unmatched: 9.

The rearrangement joins TRBV24-1 to TRBJ2-3; D gene unclear. Trimming shortened V by 5 bases and J by 4 bases, and 9 bases separated the two germline ends. Looked up from germline, CDR1 is KGHDR and CDR2 is SFDVKD. CDR3 length: 13 amino acids. CDR3 protein: CATSGQVSDTQYF. CDR3 nucleotide sequence: TGTGCCACCAGTGGGCAGGTGTCAGATACGCAGTATTTT.

The V gene is TRBV9, the J gene TRBJ2-4, with D maybe TRBD2 (6 bases). Germline loops: CDR1 SGDLS, CDR2 YYNGEE. Trimming pared 0 bases from V and 2 bases from J, leaving 9 bases between. This CDR3 is built from 15 residues. CDR3 region: CASSVGEAPKNIQYF. The CDR3 bases are TGTGCCAGCAGCGTAGGGGAGGCCCCCAAAAACATTCAGTACTTC. Supplemented by reference TRBV9 and TRBJ2-4, the full variable domain reads DSGVTQTPKHLITATGQRVTLRCSPRSGDLSVYWYQQSLDQGLQFLIQYYNGEERAKGNILERFSAQQFPDLHSELNLSSLELGDSALYFCASSVGEAPKNIQYFGAGTRLSVL.

This clonotype was recorded at least ten times. The rearrangement uses TRBV2 and TRBJ2-6; no clear D gene. This CDR3 spans 13 amino acids. Germline V CDR1 and CDR2: SNHLY, FYNNEI. Trimming removed 7 bases at V and 2 bases at J, with 6 bases between. CDR3 nucleotides: TGTGCCAGCAAGGGTACTGGGGCCAACGTCCTGACTTTC. Its translation: CASKGTGANVLTF.

This clonotype has a count of ten or more. The chain couples TRBV15 to TRBJ2-1; no clear D gene. The CDR3 length is 15 residues. CDR1 and CDR2 from the germline V gene are LNHNV and YYDKDF (reference sequence). V was shortened by 3 bases and J by 7 bases, with 16 bases between the two germline ends. The CDR3 sequence: CATSSGIGSQNEQFF. CDR3 sequence (DNA): TGTGCCACCAGCAGTGGGATTGGTTCGCAAAATGAGCAGTTCTTC.

This clonotype was picked up a small number of times. The chain uses TRBV13 and TRBJ1-1, with 7 bases that match TRBD1. Trimming took 6 bases from V and 3 from J; bases not matched to a gene: 7. The V gene's germline CDR1 is PRHDT and CDR2 FYEKMQ (reference sequence). The CDR3 has 14 amino acids. The CDR3 DNA sequence: TGTGCCAGCAGACCAAGGGGGCTGGACACTGAAGCTTTCTTT. Protein product: CASRPRGLDTEAFF.

The chain recombines TRBV28 with TRBJ1-3; 7 bases line up with TRBD1. Germline V gene lookup returns CDR1 MDHEN and CDR2 SYDVKM. The V segment lost 6 bases and the J segment 0 bases; nucleotides outside the gene matches: 5. The CDR3 has 15 amino acids. Here the CDR3 reads CASRVTGSSGNTIYF. As DNA, the CDR3 is TGTGCCAGCAGAGTGACAGGGTCCTCTGGAAACACCATATATTTT.

Details on this clonotype: A much larger clonotype is one base distant, so this may be a read error. The V and J genes are TRBV6-1 and TRBJ2-7; the D is unclear. Germline V gene data show CDR1 as MNHNS and CDR2 as SASEGT. V shed 4 bases and J shed 0 bases, with 10 bases lying between them. The CDR3 loop spans 14 amino acids. The CDR3, as DNA: TGTGCCAGCAGTGGATTCCCGAGCTCCTACGAGCAGTACTTC. Translation: CASSGFPSSYEQYF.

This clonotype was seen at least ten times. The V and J genes are TRBV10-3 and TRBJ1-6; D unresolved. The germline V gene encodes CDR1 ENHRY and CDR2 SYGVKD. Trimming stripped 4 bases from V and 3 bases from J, with 4 bases between. This CDR3 spans 13 amino acids. Here the CDR3 reads CAISGRYNSPLHF. CDR3 sequence (DNA): TGTGCCATCAGTGGACGCTATAATTCACCCCTCCACTTT.

This clonotype was counted between two and nine times. The chain carries TRBV6-2 or TRBV6-3 and TRBJ2-7, with D perhaps matching TRBD1 or TRBD2 (5 bases each). The CDR3 consists of 18 residues. The V gene lost 9 bases and the J gene lost 0 bases, with 27 bases spanning the gap. CDR1 MNHEY and CDR2 SVGEGT come from the germline V gene. CDR3 sequence (DNA): TGTGCCAGTAGCTGGAACCCCCTGAGGGGCGGAGACTCCTACGAGCAGTACTTC. Amino acid sequence: CASSWNPLRGGDSYEQYF.

Ten or more counts support this clonotype. This chain connects TRBV7-2 to TRBJ2-1, with TRBD1 as a possible D gene (7 bases). This CDR3 contains 11 residues. Germline V gene sequence: CDR1 SGHTA, CDR2 FQGNSA. Trimming left V 2 bases short and J 15 bases short, with 11 bases between. As DNA, the CDR3 is TGTGCCAGCAGCTTATGGCAGGGGGGGTTCTTC. Residues: CASSLWQGGFF.

There are many counts of this clonotype. The rearrangement uses TRBV20-1 and TRBJ1-2; D is unresolved. Trimming shortened V by 1 base and J by 2 bases, and 5 bases separated the two germline ends. This CDR3 is built from 12 residues. Germline-derived CDR1 and CDR2 are DFQATT and SNEGSKA (reference sequence). CDR3 loop: CSARATNYGYTF. The CDR3 DNA reads as TGCAGTGCTAGAGCTACGAACTATGGCTACACCTTC.

The chain is built from TRBV5-6 and TRBJ1-1, with D tentatively TRBD1 (5 bases). V was pared by 1 base and J by 2 bases, with 12 bases between. The CDR3 has 15 amino acids. Germline V gene lookup returns CDR1 SGHDT and CDR2 YYEEEE. In DNA, the CDR3 is TGTGCCAGCAGCTTGAGGGCGGGGGAAAACACTGAAGCTTTCTTT. Protein: CASSLRAGENTEAFF.

This clonotype was seen only a few times. The chain is built from TRBV28 and TRBJ2-2; TRBD2 matches 16 bases. Germline assignment: CDR1 MDHEN and CDR2 SYDVKM. The CDR3 contains 19 residues. Trimming cost V 4 bases and J 0 bases; bases outside gene matches: 5. The CDR3 spells CASSSGTSGGVANTGELFF. CDR3 DNA: TGTGCCAGCAGTTCTGGGACTAGCGGGGGGGTGGCGAACACCGGGGAGCTGTTTTTT.